This T cell receptor (beta chain) emerged from a study of T cell responses to AZD1222 COVID-19 vaccine. Notes on the study in general: When two AZD1222 doses had been given, Spike-specific TCR breadth and depth rose.

About this clone: Its antigen remains unknown.

Clones were sequenced by immunoSEQ multiplex PCR, and TCRdb holds only the in-frame ones, with some missing. Altogether approximately 25,000 clones are present, about nine tenths being singletons, with the ten largest covering 6.5% to 9%. Pooled in the analysis were second doses at about 4 or about 12 weeks. This sequence was found in an adult who received the AZD1222 COVID-19 vaccine. The sample consisted of peripheral blood, taken 28 days after the second AZD1222 dose.

The CDR3 nucleotides read TGTGCCAGCAGCCCTCCTCGAAAATGGACTAGCGGAGCCTACGAGCAGTACTTC. Encoded protein: CASSPPRKWTSGAYEQYF. The chain joins TRBV7-9 to TRBJ2-7; 10 bases map to TRBD2. The CDR3 runs 18 residues. The germline V gene has CDR1 SEHNR and CDR2 FQNEAQ (reference sequence). J gave up 2 bases and V 5 bases, and 15 bases lay outside the gene matches.